This T cell receptor beta chain was retrieved from a study of human T cells and chemical hapten exposure. Study as a whole: Upper-back patches of 0.01% DPC were read at 6 days.

Using its own MiXCR run on the RACE reads, TCRdb lists one record per CDR3 protein. The table lists around 120,000 distinct CDR3 sequences, 11% of them singletons. Documented time point: patch test 1, 2 weeks after DPC sensitization. The treatment: therapeutic diphenylcyclopropenone sensitization with weekly scalp DPC. Phlebotomy was performed prior to application of every patch test. The table lists this clonotype with many counts. Its antigen is unknown. This CDR3 contains 14 residues. CDR1 SGHTA and CDR2 FQGNSA come from the germline V gene. V dropped 1 base and J dropped 7 bases, with 11 bases sitting between them. General study points: Controls formed significantly fewer large CDR3 similarity clusters than expanded TCRs did.

The rearrangement uses TRBV7-2 and TRBJ2-1, with D unresolved. The receptor comes from a woman aged 35 to 49 with alopecia areata. Some clones in this sample may be carry-over from other donors' samples. The input for sequencing was whole blood, taken in connection with sensitization to the hapten diphenylcyclopropenone (DPC). CDR3 region: CASSLEAYGNEQFF. Written as DNA, the CDR3 is TGTGCCAGCAGCTTAGAGGCATATGGAAATGAGCAGTTCTTC. The variable domain in full, with the rest retrieved from reference TRBV7-2 and TRBJ2-1, is GAGVSQSPSNKVTEKGKDVELRCDPISGHTALYWYRQSLGQGLEFLIYFQGNSAPDKSGLPSDRFSAERTGGSVSTLTIQRTQQEDSAVYLCASSLEAYGNEQFFGPGTRLTVL.